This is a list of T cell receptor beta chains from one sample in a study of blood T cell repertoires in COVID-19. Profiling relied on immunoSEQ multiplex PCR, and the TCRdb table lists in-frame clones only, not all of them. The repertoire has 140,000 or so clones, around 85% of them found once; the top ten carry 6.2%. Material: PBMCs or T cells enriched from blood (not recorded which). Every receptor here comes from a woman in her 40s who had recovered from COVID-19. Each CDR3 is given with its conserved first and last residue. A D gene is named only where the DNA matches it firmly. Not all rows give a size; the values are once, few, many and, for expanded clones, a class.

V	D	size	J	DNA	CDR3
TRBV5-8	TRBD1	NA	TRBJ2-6	TGTGCCAGCAGCCCCCCCGGGACAGGGGGAACTGGGGCCAACGTCCTGACTTTC	CASSPPGTGGTGANVLTF
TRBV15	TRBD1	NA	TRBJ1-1	TGTGCCACCAGCACGTACAGGGGGGATGAAGCTTTCTTT	CATSTYRGDEAFF
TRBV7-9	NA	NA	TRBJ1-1	TGTGCCAGCAGCTTGGGGCAGAGAGAAGCTTTCTTT	CASSLGQREAFF
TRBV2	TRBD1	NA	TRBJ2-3	TGTGCCAGCAGTGCACGGACAGGCCCTAGCACAGATACGCAGTATTTT	CASSARTGPSTDTQYF
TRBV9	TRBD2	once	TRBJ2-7	TGTGCCAGCAGCCCTGGGACTAGCCTAAACGAGCAGTACTTC	CASSPGTSLNEQYF
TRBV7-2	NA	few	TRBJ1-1	TGTGCCAGCAGCCCAGGACTTATGAACACTGAAGCTTTCTTT	CASSPGLMNTEAFF
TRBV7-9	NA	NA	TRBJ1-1	TGTGCCAGCAGCCCCCGGGAGGAAAACACTGAAGCTTTCTTT	CASSPREENTEAFF
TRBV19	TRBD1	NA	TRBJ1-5	TGTGCCAGTAGGCCACAGGGGGCTGGCAATCAGCCCCAGCATTTT	CASRPQGAGNQPQHF
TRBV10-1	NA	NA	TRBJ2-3	TGCGCCAGCAGTGAGTCCCAGGGGCCCACAGATACGCAGTATTTT	CASSESQGPTDTQYF
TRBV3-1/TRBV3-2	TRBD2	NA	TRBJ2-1	TGTGCCAGCAGCCAACCCGATATAGCGGGAGGCTCGTATGAGCAGTTCTTC	CASSQPDIAGGSYEQFF
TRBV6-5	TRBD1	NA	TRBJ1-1	TGTGCCAGCAGGGGACAGGAGAACACTGAAGCTTTCTTT	CASRGQENTEAFF
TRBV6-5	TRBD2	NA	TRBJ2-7	TGTGCCAGCAGCACAGCAGCGGGAGGATCCTACGAGCAGTACTTC	CASSTAAGGSYEQYF